These T cell receptor beta chains were read from a single sample in a study of blood T cells in healthy people across ages. MiXCR, applied by TCRdb to the 5' RACE reads, yields one record per CDR3 protein. The sample records about 570,000 distinct CDR3 sequences, over 25% being singletons. The data were also submitted as part of a second study, on T cells of mothers and their children.

Sequencing was performed on blood. The receptor source for this set is a boy aged 2-15 years in good health. The CDR3 runs from the conserved cysteine through the conserved F or W. D genes are given only for firm matches. For some rows the clone size is stated as once, few or many, or as a class when expanded; others skip it.

>13|NA|NA|TRBJ2-3|TRBV2
TGTGCCAGCAGTGCCCCCTTCACAGATACGCAGTATTTT
CASSAPFTDTQYF
>15|TRBD1|NA|TRBJ2-1|TRBV6-2/TRBV6-3
TGTGCCAGCAGAGACCGGGACAGGCCCCCCGATGAGCAGTTCTTC
CASRDRDRPPDEQFF
>14|TRBD2|few|TRBJ2-1|TRBV12-3/TRBV12-4
TGTGCCAGCAGTTTAGGGGGAGGGCGGAATGAGCAGTTCTTC
CASSLGGGRNEQFF
>10|NA|NA|TRBJ1-2|TRBV29-1
TGCAGCGTTGACGTATATGGCTACACCTTC
CSVDVYGYTF
>13|NA|NA|TRBJ2-2|TRBV30
TGTGCCTGGAGTGGGACAGATCGCGGGGAGCTGTTTTTT
CAWSGTDRGELFF
>14|NA|NA|TRBJ1-5|TRBV9
TGTGCCAGCAGCGTAGGAGCGAACAACCAGCCCCAGCATTTT
CASSVGANNQPQHF
>13|NA|NA|TRBJ1-3|TRBV21-1
TGTGCCAGCGGGGACAGGGTCTTGAACACCGTATATTTT
CASGDRVLNTVYF
>16|TRBD2|NA|TRBJ2-5|TRBV6-6
TGTGCCAGCAGTTACTCGAGTGGCGGGAGCGAGGAGACCCAGTACTTC
CASSYSSGGSEETQYF
>14|TRBD2|many|TRBJ2-7|TRBV10-3
TGTGCCATCAGTCTAGGGACTAGCGGCTACGAGCAGTACTTC
CAISLGTSGYEQYF
>15|NA|NA|TRBJ2-6|TRBV7-2
TGTCCCAGCAGCCGCGAGCTCTCTGGGGCCAACGTCCTGACTTTC
CPSSRELSGANVLTF
>13|NA|few|TRBJ2-7|TRBV5-1
TGCGCCAGCAGCTTGGCCGCAGGCCACGAGCAGTACTTC
CASSLAAGHEQYF
>15|TRBD2|NA|TRBJ2-5|TRBV12-3/TRBV12-4
TGTGCCAGCAGTCCCCAACTAGCGGGACAAGAGACCCAGTACTTC
CASSPQLAGQETQYF
>14|TRBD1|few|TRBJ1-5|TRBV9
TGTGCCAGCAGCCGTACAGGGGGCAATCAGCCCCAGCATTTT
CASSRTGGNQPQHF
>18|TRBD2|NA|TRBJ2-1|TRBV11-2
TGTGCCAGCAGCCGGGAGAGGGGTAGCGGGAGCTCCTACAATGAGCAGTTCTTC
CASSRERGSGSSYNEQFF
>15|NA|few|TRBJ1-1|TRBV4-1
TGCGCCAGCAGCCAAGTCGCGCTAATGAACACTGAAGCTTTCTTT
CASSQVALMNTEAFF
>13|NA|few|TRBJ2-5|TRBV14
TGTGCCAGCTCAAAAGGAAGCAGTAGGAAGCAGTACTTC
CASSKGSSRKQYF
>13|TRBD1|NA|TRBJ1-5|TRBV20-1
TGCAGTGCTGGCCGCAGGGGGAATCAGCCCCAGCATTTT
CSAGRRGNQPQHF
>16|NA|NA|TRBJ2-1|TRBV7-9
TGTGCCAGCAGCTTAGTCCCGGGGCGAAAAAACAATGAGCAGTTCTTC
CASSLVPGRKNNEQFF
>14|NA|NA|TRBJ2-7|TRBV12-3/TRBV12-4
TGTGCCAGCAGCCCCGCGGGGCAGAACTACGAGCAGTACTTC
CASSPAGQNYEQYF
>14|NA|few|TRBJ1-2|TRBV4-2
TGTGCCAGCAGCCAAGCAGGGCAGGGGAGTGGCTACACCTTC
CASSQAGQGSGYTF
>17|NA|NA|TRBJ1-2|TRBV7-9
TGTGCCAGCAGCCAAAGTGGGCAGGGGTCACCTAACTATGGCTACACCTTC
CASSQSGQGSPNYGYTF
>14|TRBD2|NA|TRBJ2-7|TRBV29-1
TGCAGCGTTGCGGGACTAGCGGGAGCCCACGAGCAGTACTTC
CSVAGLAGAHEQYF
>11|NA|few|TRBJ2-5|TRBV29-1
TGCAGCGTTGCGGGCCGAGAGACCCAGTACTTC
CSVAGRETQYF
>14|TRBD1|NA|TRBJ1-1|TRBV25-1
TGTGCCAGCAGACAGGGGCTGAGGGACACTGAAGCTTTCTTT
CASRQGLRDTEAFF
>17|NA|NA|TRBJ1-2|TRBV4-1
TGCGCCAGCAGCCAAGTGGTGGCAGGCTTTTCTAACTATGGCTACACCTTC
CASSQVVAGFSNYGYTF
>15|TRBD2|NA|TRBJ2-5|TRBV7-2
TGTGCCAGCAGCTTATTAGGGAGGGCCGAAGAGACCCAGTACTTC
CASSLLGRAEETQYF
>13|NA|NA|TRBJ1-1|TRBV6-6
TGTGCCAGCAGACGGCTCCCGAACACTGAAGCTTTCTTT
CASRRLPNTEAFF
>12|NA|NA|TRBJ1-5|TRBV7-9
TGTGCCAGCAGCGCCTTAAATCAGCCCCAGCATTTT
CASSALNQPQHF
>14|TRBD1|few|TRBJ1-1|TRBV4-1
TGCGCCAGCAGCCAAGTTAACTTACAGGGGATAGCTTTCTTT
CASSQVNLQGIAFF
>13|TRBD1|few|TRBJ2-1|TRBV10-3
TGTGCCATCAGTGAGCGACCCGACAGGGGGATTTTGTTC
CAISERPDRGILF
>16|NA|NA|TRBJ1-2|TRBV19
TGTGCCAGTAGGACCTCCGGGACAACCAATAACTATGGCTACACCTTC
CASRTSGTTNNYGYTF
>11|NA|NA|TRBJ2-7|TRBV29-1
TGCAGCGTTAGAAAGGGTGGCGAGCAGTACTTC
CSVRKGGEQYF
>14|NA|NA|TRBJ2-1|TRBV20-1
TGCAGTGCTACCGTAGAGACTGGCGGCGGTGAGCAGTTCTTC
CSATVETGGGEQFF
>14|TRBD1|NA|TRBJ1-2|TRBV12-3/TRBV12-4
TGTGCCAGCACCGGACAGGGGGTAACCTATGGCTACACCTTC
CASTGQGVTYGYTF
>16|NA|few|TRBJ2-7|TRBV7-9
TGTGCCAGCAGCCCCATAGGGGCGGGACTCACTTACGAGCAGTACTTC
CASSPIGAGLTYEQYF
>14|TRBD1|NA|TRBJ1-2|TRBV14
TGTGCCAGCAGCCAAGGGGGGACAGGGGATGGCTACACCTTC
CASSQGGTGDGYTF
>16|TRBD2|many|TRBJ2-7|TRBV3-1
TGTGCCAGCAGCCAAACTAGCGGGAGGGCCTCCTACGAGCAGTACTTC
CASSQTSGRASYEQYF
>14|NA|NA|TRBJ1-1|TRBV29-1
TGCAGCGTTGAATACAGCTCCCTGAACACTGAAGCTTTCTTT
CSVEYSSLNTEAFF
>12|NA|few|TRBJ1-2|TRBV6-5
TGTGCCAGCAGGGCCGGGGCGGGAGGCTACACCTTC
CASRAGAGGYTF
>17|NA|NA|TRBJ2-2|TRBV5-1
TGCGCCAGCAGCCCCCTATATACAGGGCGGAACACCGGGGAGCTGTTTTTT
CASSPLYTGRNTGELFF
>17|TRBD1|NA|TRBJ1-6|TRBV6-1
TGTGCCAGCAGTTCCCAGACAGGGGGCTGGGGGAATTCACCCCTCCACTTT
CASSSQTGGWGNSPLHF
>14|NA|few|TRBJ1-6|TRBV10-3
TGTGCCATCAGTGCAGGGGCCGATAATTCACCCCTCCACTTT
CAISAGADNSPLHF
>15|NA|NA|TRBJ2-1|TRBV29-1
TGCAGCGTTGAGGGGGTAGGGAAAACTTACAATGAGCAGTTCTTC
CSVEGVGKTYNEQFF
>13|NA|few|TRBJ2-1|TRBV12-3/TRBV12-4
TGTGCCAGCAGTCCGAGGAACTACAATGAGCAGTTCTTC
CASSPRNYNEQFF
>14|NA|NA|TRBJ2-7|TRBV28
TGTGCCAGCTATTTAGGGTGGGTTTGCTACGAGCAGTACTTC
CASYLGWVCYEQYF